These T cell receptor beta chains were read from a single sample in a study of cytomegalovirus exposure and HLA in healthy donors. Method: immunoSEQ multiplex PCR; TCRdb's copy keeps in-frame clones and lacks some. Of 75,000 to 100,000 clones detected, 69% appear once; the ten largest clones hold approximately 1.1%. The material sequenced was PBMCs. The receptors were gathered from a female donor in good health and CMV-seronegative. Each CDR3 is given without its conserved first and last residue. D genes are given only for firm matches.

TRBJ2-7,TRBD1,TRBV30,AWRPRDRGYEQY
TRBJ1-1,-,TRBV7-7,ASSPATGGTEAF
TRBJ2-3,TRBD1,TRBV5-4,ASSHRGAVDTQY
TRBJ2-7,TRBD2,TRBV7-9,ASSPQRGEGEQY
TRBJ2-1,-,TRBV7-2,ASSPSRVQQF
TRBJ1-1,TRBD1,TRBV2,ASRVGQDEAF
TRBJ2-5,-,TRBV7-9,ASSLSASWETQY
TRBJ2-7,-,TRBV6-1,ASSEEGADEQY
TRBJ2-1,TRBD2,TRBV13,ASSLGTSGGRYNEQF
TRBJ2-1,-,TRBV30,AWSDYLNEQF
TRBJ1-6,-,TRBV7-9,ASSLSVGRINSPLH
TRBJ1-5,-,TRBV19,ASSHRGNQPQH
TRBJ1-5,-,TRBV6-1,ASSEAGGNRQPQH
TRBJ1-6,TRBD1,TRBV2,ASSENRGGNSPLH
TRBJ2-5,TRBD2,TRBV2,ASRRGAGETQY
TRBJ1-5,-,TRBV30,AWSASPNQPQH
TRBJ1-2,-,TRBV5-4,ASSPTGGSGYT
TRBJ2-1,TRBD2,TRBV5-6,ASSVVLADIYNEQF
TRBJ2-1,TRBD2,TRBV27,ASTQGTSGGGEQF
TRBJ2-1,-,TRBV25-1,ASSDSTGTYYNEQF
TRBJ1-2,TRBD1,TRBV27,ASSLTGEGYT
TRBJ2-5,-,TRBV5-4,ASSPQGQETQY
TRBJ1-1,-,TRBV29-1,SGGWVNEAF
TRBJ1-5,TRBD1,TRBV30,AWTTGGRQPQH
TRBJ2-1,TRBD1,TRBV28,ASCGTGGNNEQF
TRBJ2-7,TRBD2,TRBV6-5,ASSYRDGAGGYEQY
TRBJ2-7,TRBD2,TRBV30,AWDGGGVSYEQY
TRBJ1-1,-,TRBV19,ASTGLKNTEAF
TRBJ2-6,-,TRBV27,ASSPLPRQAGANVLT
TRBJ1-6,TRBD1,TRBV5-6,ASSRDRALTNNSPLH
TRBJ2-5,-,TRBV9,ASSVGSFETQY
TRBJ2-5,TRBD1,TRBV27,ASSFEQGDETQY
TRBJ2-7,-,TRBV21-1,ASSIPPVLAGGPFGSYEQY